The T cell receptor beta chain described here comes from a study of sequential checkpoint blockade in melanoma (dated by TCRdb to between 2017 and 2020). For the study in its entirety: Patients were randomized 1:1 to first-line nivolumab followed by ipilimumab (arm A) or ipilimumab followed by nivolumab (arm B). Maintenance nivolumab was given following each of the two trial sequences. DNA from approximately 88 pretreatment melanoma tumor samples was subjected to TCRbeta immunosequencing. Matched tumor biopsies were taken from around 20 patients before treatment and at week 13, after single-agent nivolumab (arm A) or ipilimumab (arm B). In around 83% of the matched pre- and post-treatment tumor biopsy pairs, both biopsies came from the same lesion. General study outcomes and caveats: Within-arm analyses of tumor T-cell fraction were constrained by small sample sizes and reduced statistical power. Tumor T-cell fraction and clonality correlated with PD-L1 staining and CD8+ T-cell counts but not with mutational load. Larger, independent patient cohorts are needed to validate the response-prediction model that combines TCR metrics and mutation burden. Clinical benefit was about 30 times more likely to be achieved by patients whose tumor T-cell fraction and clonality increased by week 13. In the nivolumab-first arm (arm A), pretreatment tumor TIL clonality was associated with response (P = .04).

This clone was seen many times. Its antigen is still unknown. Base qualities were left out, and no much larger clone turns up one base away. Including cysteine and phenylalanine, the CDR3 has 13 amino acids. Only the CDR3 part of the read is kept: 39 bases, read in frame from the first base. Between the V and J ends, shortened by 2 bases and 5 bases respectively, the junction contains 7 bases. Looking up the germline V gene yields CDR1 SGHVT and CDR2 SQSDAQ. The immunoSEQ Assay was used to immunosequence TCRbeta CDR3 regions from genomic DNA. Genomic DNA was amplified by bias-controlled multiplex PCR before high-throughput sequencing. In the original analysis: To quantify the absolute abundance of each unique TCRbeta CDR3 region, the sequences were collapsed and filtered. Clonality, defined as 1 minus Pielou's evenness, was calculated using productive rearrangements only. Tumor T-cell fraction was calculated by normalizing TCRbeta template counts to usable DNA, which was estimated from several housekeeping genes. A previously published method was used to identify clones with significantly greater frequencies in on-treatment samples than in baseline samples. TCRdb stores this immuneACCESS table with in-frame sequences only. Part of the clones is absent; in the studies checked, under half of the shortfall reflects unresolved V genes, and no reason is known for the rest. That table gives V, J and clone size, and the DNA gave D and trimming. The sample contains about 6,000 clones, 20% to 25% of them found a single time. The top ten clonotypes cover about 15% of the sample.

The intended sense of this specimen's treatment or condition label: randomized to nivolumab then ipilimumab (arm A) or the reverse (arm B). No trial patient had received prior DNA-damaging chemotherapy. CheckMate 064, a randomized, open-label phase II trial of sequential checkpoint blockade, was the source of the samples, all of which came from patients with melanoma. Tumor TCR sequencing used genomic DNA from formalin-fixed paraffin-embedded (FFPE) tissue samples. The rearranged chain carries TRBV7-4 and TRBJ1-5, with no reliable assignment of the D segment. Source: tumor tissue (inferred from file names), taken from a patient given nivolumab and ipilimumab in sequence. This clonotype originated in a human donor with melanoma. The DNA sequence is as follows: TGTGCCAGCAGCTTATCATGGGATCAGCCCCAGCATTTT. Its product reads: CASSLSWDQPQHF. With the portions outside the CDR3 filled from the reference TRBV7-4 and TRBJ1-5 genes, the complete variable region becomes GAGVSQSPRYKVAKRGRDVALRCDSISGHVTLYWYRQTLGQGSEVLTYSQSDAQRDKSGRPSGRFSAERPERSVSTLKIQRTEQGDSAVYLCASSLSWDQPQHFGDGTRLSIL.